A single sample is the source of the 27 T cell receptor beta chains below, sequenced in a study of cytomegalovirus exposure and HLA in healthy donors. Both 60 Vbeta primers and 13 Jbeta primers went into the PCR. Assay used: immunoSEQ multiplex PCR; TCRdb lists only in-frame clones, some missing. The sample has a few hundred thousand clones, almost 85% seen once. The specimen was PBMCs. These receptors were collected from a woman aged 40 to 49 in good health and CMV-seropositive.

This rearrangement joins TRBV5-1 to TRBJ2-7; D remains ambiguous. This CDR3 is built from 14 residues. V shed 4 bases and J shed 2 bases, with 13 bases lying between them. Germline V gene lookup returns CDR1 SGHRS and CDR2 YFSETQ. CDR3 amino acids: CASSGSPLAYEQYF. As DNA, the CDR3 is TGCGCCAGCAGCGGTAGCCCCCTCGCCTACGAGCAGTACTTC.

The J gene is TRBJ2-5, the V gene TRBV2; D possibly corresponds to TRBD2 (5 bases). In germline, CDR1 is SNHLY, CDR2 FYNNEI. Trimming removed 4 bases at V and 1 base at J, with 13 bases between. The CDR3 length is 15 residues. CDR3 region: CASSVDRERQETQYF. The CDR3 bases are TGTGCCAGCAGTGTAGATAGGGAGCGCCAAGAGACCCAGTACTTC.

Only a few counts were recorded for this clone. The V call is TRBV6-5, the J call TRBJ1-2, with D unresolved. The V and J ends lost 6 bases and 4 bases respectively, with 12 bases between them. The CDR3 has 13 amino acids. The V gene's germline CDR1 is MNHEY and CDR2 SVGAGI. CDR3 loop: CASSNPRGYGYTF. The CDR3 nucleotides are TGTGCCAGCAGCAACCCGCGGGGCTATGGCTACACCTTC.

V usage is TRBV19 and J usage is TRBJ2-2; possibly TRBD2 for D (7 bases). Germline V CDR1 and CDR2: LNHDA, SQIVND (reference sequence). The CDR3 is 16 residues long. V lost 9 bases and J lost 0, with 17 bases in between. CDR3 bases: TGTGCCAGCAACCCGAGGGGGAGGGCGAACACCGGGGAGCTGTTTTTT. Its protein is CASNPRGRANTGELFF.

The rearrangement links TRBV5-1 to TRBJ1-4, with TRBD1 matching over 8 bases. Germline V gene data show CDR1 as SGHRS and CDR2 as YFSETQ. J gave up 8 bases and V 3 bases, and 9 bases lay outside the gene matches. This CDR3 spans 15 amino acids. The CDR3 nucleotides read TGCGCCAGCAGCTCCGGAGGGGACAGGTCCGAAAAACTGTTTTTT. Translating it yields CASSSGGDRSEKLFF.

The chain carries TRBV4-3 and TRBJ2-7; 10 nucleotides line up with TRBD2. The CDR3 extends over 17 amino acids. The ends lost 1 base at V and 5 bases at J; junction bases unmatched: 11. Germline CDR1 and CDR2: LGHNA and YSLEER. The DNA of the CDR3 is TGCGCCAGCAGCCAAGCCCCCATCTGGACTAGCGGTAACGAGCAGTACTTC. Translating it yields CASSQAPIWTSGNEQYF.

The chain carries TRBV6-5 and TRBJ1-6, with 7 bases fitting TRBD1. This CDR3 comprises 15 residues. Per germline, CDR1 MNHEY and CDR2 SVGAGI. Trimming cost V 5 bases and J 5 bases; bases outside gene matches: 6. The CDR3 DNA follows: TGTGCCAGCAGTCGGGGGACAGAGCATAATTCACCCCTCCACTTT. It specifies CASSRGTEHNSPLHF.

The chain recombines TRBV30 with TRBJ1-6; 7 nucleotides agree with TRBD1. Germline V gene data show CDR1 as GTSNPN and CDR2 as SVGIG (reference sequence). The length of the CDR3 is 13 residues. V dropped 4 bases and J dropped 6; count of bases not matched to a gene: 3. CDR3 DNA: TGTGCCTGGACGGGACAGCTTAATTCACCCCTCCACTTT. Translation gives CAWTGQLNSPLHF.

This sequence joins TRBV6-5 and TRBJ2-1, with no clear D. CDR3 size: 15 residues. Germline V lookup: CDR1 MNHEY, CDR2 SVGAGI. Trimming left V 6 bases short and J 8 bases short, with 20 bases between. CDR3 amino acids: CASRSRSLLPYEQFF. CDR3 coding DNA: TGTGCCAGCAGATCTCGGTCCCTCCTGCCCTATGAGCAGTTCTTC.

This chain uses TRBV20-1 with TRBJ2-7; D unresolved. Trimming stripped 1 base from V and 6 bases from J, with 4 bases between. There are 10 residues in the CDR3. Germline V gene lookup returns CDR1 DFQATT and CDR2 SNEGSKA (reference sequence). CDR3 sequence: CSARGAEQYF. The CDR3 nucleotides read TGCAGTGCTAGAGGGGCCGAGCAGTACTTC.

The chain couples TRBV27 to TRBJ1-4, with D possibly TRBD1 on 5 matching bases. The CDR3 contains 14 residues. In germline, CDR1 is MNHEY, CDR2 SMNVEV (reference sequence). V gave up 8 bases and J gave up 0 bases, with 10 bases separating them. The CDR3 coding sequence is TGTGCCAGCGCCATGACAGCAACTAATGAAAAACTGTTTTTT. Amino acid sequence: CASAMTATNEKLFF.

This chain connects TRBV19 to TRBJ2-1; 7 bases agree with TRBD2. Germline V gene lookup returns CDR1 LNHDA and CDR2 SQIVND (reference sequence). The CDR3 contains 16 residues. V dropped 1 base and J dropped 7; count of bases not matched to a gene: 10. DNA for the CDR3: TGTGCCAGTAGTATAGGGTCTAGCGGACCGAGGAATGAGCAGTTCTTC. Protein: CASSIGSSGPRNEQFF.

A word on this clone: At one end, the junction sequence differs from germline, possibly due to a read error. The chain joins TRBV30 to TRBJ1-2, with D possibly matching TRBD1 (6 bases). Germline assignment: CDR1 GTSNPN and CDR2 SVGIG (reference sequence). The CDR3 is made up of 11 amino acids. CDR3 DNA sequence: TGTGCCTGGAATGTAAATGGGGGGGGCTCCTTC. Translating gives CAWNVNGGGSF. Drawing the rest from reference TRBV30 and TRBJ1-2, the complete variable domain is SQTIHQWPATLVQPVGSPLSLECTVEGTSNPNLYWYRQAAGRGLQLLFYSVGIGQISSEVPQNLSASRPQDRQFILSSKKLLLSDSGFYLCAWNVNGGGSFGSGTRLTVV.

CDR3: CASSQGGGGPTGELFF. DNA of the CDR3: TGTGCCAGCAGCCAAGGGGGAGGGGGACCCACCGGGGAGCTGTTTTTT. V is TRBV4-2 and J is TRBJ2-2; tentatively, D is TRBD2 (7 bases). Germline CDR1 reads LGHNA; CDR2 reads YNFKEQ. The CDR3 contains 16 residues. Deletions cut 1 base from V and 4 bases from J, with 13 bases between.

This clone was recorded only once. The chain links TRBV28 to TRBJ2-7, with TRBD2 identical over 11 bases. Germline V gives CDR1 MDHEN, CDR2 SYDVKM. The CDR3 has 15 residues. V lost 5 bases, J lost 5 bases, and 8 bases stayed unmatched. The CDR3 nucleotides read TGTGCCAGCAGTGCCTATAGCGGGGGGGTCGACGAGCAGTACTTC. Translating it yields CASSAYSGGVDEQYF.

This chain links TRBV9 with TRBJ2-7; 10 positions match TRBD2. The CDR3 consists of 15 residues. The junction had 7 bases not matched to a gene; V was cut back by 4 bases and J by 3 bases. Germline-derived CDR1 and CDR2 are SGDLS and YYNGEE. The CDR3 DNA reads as TGTGCCAGCAGCCCTCAACTAGCGGGGAACTACGAGCAGTACTTC. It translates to CASSPQLAGNYEQYF.

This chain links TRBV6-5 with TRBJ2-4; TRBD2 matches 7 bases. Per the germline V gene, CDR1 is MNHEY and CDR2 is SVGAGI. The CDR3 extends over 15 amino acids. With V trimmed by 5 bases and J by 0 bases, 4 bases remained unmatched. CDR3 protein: CASSPGGLAKNIQYF. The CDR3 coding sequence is TGTGCCAGCAGTCCCGGGGGGTTAGCCAAAAACATTCAGTACTTC.

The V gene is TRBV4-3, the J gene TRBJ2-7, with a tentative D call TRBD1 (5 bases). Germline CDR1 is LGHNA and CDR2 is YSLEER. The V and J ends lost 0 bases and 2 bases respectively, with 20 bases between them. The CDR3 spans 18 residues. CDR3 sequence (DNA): TGCGCCAGCAGCCAAGAGGGTATTGGTGAGGACAAGCCCTACGAGCAGTACTTC. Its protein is CASSQEGIGEDKPYEQYF.

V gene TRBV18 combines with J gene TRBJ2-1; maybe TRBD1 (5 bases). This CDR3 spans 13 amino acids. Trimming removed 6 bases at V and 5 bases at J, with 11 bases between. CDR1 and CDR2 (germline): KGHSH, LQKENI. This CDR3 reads CASSLLRDNEQFF. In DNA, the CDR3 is TGTGCCAGCTCGCTCCTCAGGGACAATGAGCAGTTCTTC. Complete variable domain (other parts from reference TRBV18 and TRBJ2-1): NAGVMQNPRHLVRRRGQEARLRCSPMKGHSHVYWYRQLPEEGLKFMVYLQKENIIDESGMPKERFSAEFPKEGPSILRIQQVVRGDSAAYFCASSLLRDNEQFFGPGTRLTVL.

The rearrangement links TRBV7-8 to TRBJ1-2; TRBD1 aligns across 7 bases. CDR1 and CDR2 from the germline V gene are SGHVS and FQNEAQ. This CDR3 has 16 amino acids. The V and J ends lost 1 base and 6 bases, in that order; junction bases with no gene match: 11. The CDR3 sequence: CASSLGAYRGSDGYTF. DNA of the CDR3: TGTGCCAGCAGCTTAGGTGCTTACAGGGGCTCCGATGGCTACACCTTC.

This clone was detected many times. CDR3 residues: CASSPAGANVLTF. Written as DNA, the CDR3 is TGTGCCAGCAGTCCGGCTGGGGCCAACGTCCTGACTTTC. This rearrangement joins TRBV6-6 to TRBJ2-6, with D unresolved. V lost 5 bases and J 2 bases, leaving 4 bases between the germline ends. Germline CDR1 MNHNY, CDR2 SVGAGI (reference sequence). The CDR3 has 13 amino acids.

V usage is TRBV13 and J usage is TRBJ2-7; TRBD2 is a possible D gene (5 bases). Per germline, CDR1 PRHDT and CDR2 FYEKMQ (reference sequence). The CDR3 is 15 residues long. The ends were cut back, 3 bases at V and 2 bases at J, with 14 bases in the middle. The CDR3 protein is CASSFSVAGTYEQYF. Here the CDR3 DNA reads TGTGCCAGCAGCTTCTCGGTCGCGGGCACCTACGAGCAGTACTTC.

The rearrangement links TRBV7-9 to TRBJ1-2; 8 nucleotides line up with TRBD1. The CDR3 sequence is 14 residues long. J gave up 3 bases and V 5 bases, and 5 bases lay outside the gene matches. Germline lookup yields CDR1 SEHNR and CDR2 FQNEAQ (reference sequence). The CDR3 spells CASSTPGGDYGYTF. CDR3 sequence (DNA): TGTGCCAGCAGCACTCCAGGGGGCGACTATGGCTACACCTTC.

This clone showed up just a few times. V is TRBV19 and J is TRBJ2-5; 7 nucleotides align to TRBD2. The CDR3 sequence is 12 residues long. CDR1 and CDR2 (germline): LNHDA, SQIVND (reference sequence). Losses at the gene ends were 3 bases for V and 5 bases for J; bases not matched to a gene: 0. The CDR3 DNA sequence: TGTGCCAGTAGTATGGGGGGGGAGACCCAGTACTTC. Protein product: CASSMGGETQYF.

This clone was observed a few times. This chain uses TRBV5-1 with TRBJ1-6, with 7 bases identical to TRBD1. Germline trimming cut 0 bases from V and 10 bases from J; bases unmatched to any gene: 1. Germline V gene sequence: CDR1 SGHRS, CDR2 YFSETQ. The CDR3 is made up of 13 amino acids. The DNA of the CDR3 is TGCGCCAGCAGCTTGGGACAGGGATCACCCCTCCACTTT. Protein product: CASSLGQGSPLHF.

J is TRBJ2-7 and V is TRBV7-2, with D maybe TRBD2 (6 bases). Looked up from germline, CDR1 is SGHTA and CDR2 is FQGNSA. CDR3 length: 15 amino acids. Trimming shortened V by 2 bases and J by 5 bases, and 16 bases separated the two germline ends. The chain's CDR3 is CASSLQFGGINEQYF. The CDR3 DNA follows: TGTGCCAGCAGCTTACAGTTCGGCGGGATTAACGAGCAGTACTTC.

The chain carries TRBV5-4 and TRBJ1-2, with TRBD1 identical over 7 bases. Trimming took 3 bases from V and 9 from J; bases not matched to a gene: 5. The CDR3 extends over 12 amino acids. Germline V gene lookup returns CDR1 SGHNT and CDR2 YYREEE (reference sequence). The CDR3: CASSSRDSRYTF. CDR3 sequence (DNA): TGTGCCAGCAGCTCCCGGGACAGTCGCTACACCTTC.